A selection of T cell receptor beta chains follows, all from one sample in a study of blood T cell repertoires in COVID-19. The protocol was immunoSEQ multiplex PCR, while the TCRdb copy is restricted to in-frame clones and leaves out a portion. The data contain almost 400,000 clones, about 87% of them singletons. Sample: peripheral blood. These TCRs come from a woman aged 60-70 years with COVID-19, enrolled during active disease. Both conserved end residues are part of each CDR3. Fields, in order: J gene, V gene, CDR3 protein.

TRBJ2-1 TRBV6-1 CASSDRAGSSYNEQFF
TRBJ2-7 TRBV19 CASSLNAGATYEQYF
TRBJ2-7 TRBV6-6 CATLGGQGVYEQYF
TRBJ1-2 TRBV13 CASSKRTGGVYGYTF
TRBJ1-3 TRBV11-2 CASSLQGAGNTIYF
TRBJ2-7 TRBV3-1/TRBV3-2 CASSQAGLSYEQYF
TRBJ2-2 TRBV30 CAWSGLAGGSGELFF
TRBJ2-2 TRBV5-1 CASTPRDGNTGELFF
TRBJ2-7 TRBV27 CASSVHGVAGLYEQYF
TRBJ1-4 TRBV6-5 CASRPGGSDEKLFF
TRBJ1-2 TRBV6-5 CASSYTGLRGARGYTF
TRBJ1-6 TRBV6-4 CASSPGFGGAPLHF
TRBJ1-1 TRBV25-1 CASSMTGGFTEAFF
TRBJ1-3 TRBV5-6 CASSFYGLSGNTIYF
TRBJ2-2 TRBV7-3 CASSLTLAGAGELFF
TRBJ1-2 TRBV27 CASSGTGTGVSGYTF
TRBJ1-4 TRBV25-1 CASSGTGTENTLREKLFF
TRBJ1-1 TRBV18 CASSPPPSNTEAFF
TRBJ2-5 TRBV5-1 CASSTTGHQTQYF
TRBJ2-1 TRBV9 CASSVNSDPYNEQFF
TRBJ1-1 TRBV7-3 CASSLAGMNTEAFF
TRBJ1-1 TRBV12-3/TRBV12-4 CASSLRGGTEAFF
TRBJ1-3 TRBV18 CASSPNYAGLSGNTIYF
TRBJ2-1 TRBV3-1/TRBV3-2 CASSQDFAASSYNEQFF
TRBJ2-3 TRBV11-3 CASSYGLARTDTQYF
TRBJ2-3 TRBV5-1 CASSLARTGSVTDTQYF